This T cell receptor (beta chain) was profiled in a study of T cell responses to AZD1222 COVID-19 vaccine. Regarding the study as a whole: Regions 160-218 and 743-854 dominated among vaccine-associated CD4 TCRs spanning spike.

Sequenced by immunoSEQ multiplex PCR; TCRdb stores in-frame clones only, minus some. This table holds fewer than 200,000 clones, almost 90% found once. This CDR3 is 12 amino acids long. Germline CDR1 reads SGDLS; CDR2 reads YYNGEE. With 5 bases clipped from V and 8 bases from J, the junction kept 6 bases outside the gene matches. About this clone itself: Its antigen is currently unknown.

This chain uses TRBV9 with TRBJ1-2; the match to TRBD1 covers 7 bases. The clonotype originates from an adult who received the AZD1222 COVID-19 vaccine. The sequencing used peripheral blood, collected 28 days after the second AZD1222 dose. CDR3 coding DNA: TGTGCCAGCAGTCACACAGGGGTCGGCTACACCTTC. Translation gives CASSHTGVGYTF.